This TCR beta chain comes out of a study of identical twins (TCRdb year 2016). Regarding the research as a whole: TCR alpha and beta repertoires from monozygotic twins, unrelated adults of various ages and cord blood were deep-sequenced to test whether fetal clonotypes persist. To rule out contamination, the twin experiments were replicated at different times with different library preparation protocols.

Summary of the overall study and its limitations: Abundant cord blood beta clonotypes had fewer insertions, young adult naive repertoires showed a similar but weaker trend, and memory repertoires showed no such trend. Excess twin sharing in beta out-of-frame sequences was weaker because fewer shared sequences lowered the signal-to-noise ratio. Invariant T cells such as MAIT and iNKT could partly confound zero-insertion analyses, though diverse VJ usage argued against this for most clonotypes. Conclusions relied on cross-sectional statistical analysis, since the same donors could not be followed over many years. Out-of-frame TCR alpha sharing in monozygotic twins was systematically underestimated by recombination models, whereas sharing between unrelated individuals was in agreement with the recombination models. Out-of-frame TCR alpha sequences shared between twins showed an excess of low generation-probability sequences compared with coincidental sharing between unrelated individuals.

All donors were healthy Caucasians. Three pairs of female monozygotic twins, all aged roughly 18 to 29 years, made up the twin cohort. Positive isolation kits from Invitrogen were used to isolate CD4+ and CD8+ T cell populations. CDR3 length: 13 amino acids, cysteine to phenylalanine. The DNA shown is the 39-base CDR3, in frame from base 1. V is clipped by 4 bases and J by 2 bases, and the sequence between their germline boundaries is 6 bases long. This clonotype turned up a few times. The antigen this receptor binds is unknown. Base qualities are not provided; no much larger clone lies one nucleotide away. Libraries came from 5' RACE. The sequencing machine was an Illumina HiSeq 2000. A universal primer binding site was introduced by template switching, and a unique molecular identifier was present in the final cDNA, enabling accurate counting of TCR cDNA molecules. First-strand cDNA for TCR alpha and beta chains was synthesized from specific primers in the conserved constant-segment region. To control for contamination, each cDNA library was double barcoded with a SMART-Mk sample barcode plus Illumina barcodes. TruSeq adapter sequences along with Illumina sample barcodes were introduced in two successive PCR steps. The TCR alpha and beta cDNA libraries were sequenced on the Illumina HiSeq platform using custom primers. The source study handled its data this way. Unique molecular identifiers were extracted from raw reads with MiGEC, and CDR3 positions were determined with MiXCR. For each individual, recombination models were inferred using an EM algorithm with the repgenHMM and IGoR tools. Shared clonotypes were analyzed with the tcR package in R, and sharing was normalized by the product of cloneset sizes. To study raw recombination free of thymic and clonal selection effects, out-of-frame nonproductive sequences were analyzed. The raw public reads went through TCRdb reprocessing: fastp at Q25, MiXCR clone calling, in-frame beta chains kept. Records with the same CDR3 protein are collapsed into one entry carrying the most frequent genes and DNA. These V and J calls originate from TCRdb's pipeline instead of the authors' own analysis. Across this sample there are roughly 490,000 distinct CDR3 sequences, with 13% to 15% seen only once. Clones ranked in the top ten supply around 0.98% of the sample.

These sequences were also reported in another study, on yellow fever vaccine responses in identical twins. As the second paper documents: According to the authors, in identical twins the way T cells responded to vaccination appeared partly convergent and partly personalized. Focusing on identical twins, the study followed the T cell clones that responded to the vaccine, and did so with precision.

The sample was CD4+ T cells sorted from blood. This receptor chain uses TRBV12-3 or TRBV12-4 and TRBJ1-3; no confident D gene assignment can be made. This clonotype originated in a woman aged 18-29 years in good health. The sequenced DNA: TGTGCCAGCAGTTCTGGTGCTGGAAACACCATATATTTT. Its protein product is CASSSGAGNTIYF.